This TCR beta chain is drawn from a study of post-analysis software for immune sequencing data. Study summary: Recorded subtypes: relapsing-remitting, secondary progressive, progressive-relapsing; some patients unannotated. Whole-study results and caveats: Significantly lower normalized Chao1 diversity was seen in multiple sclerosis patients than in controls. Comparison of patients with controls showed about 5 TRBV segments more frequent in patients, TRBV5-6, TRBV5-1 and TRBV20-1 among them.

The TCR beta cDNA libraries carried unique molecular identifiers. Input of roughly 1 to 11 million T cells yielded a few hundred thousand cDNA molecules. TCRdb independently ran MiXCR on the PCR reads; one entry per CDR3 protein. The sample carries 700,000 to 800,000 distinct CDR3 sequences, less than 35% recorded once. Concerning this clonotype itself: Its specificity is unknown.

CDR3 size: 15 residues. Unmatched junction bases numbered 9, after V lost 4 bases and J lost 9 bases. From germline, CDR1 is SGHTA and CDR2 FQGNSA. This clonotype originated in a girl aged 5 to 17 with multiple sclerosis. The V gene is TRBV7-2, the J gene TRBJ2-1, with 10 bases lining up with TRBD1. Sequencing was carried out using blood. In DNA form, the CDR3 reads TGTGCCAGCAGCTCGAAGTCCGGGACAGGGGTTGAGCAGTTCTTC. Its translation is CASSSKSGTGVEQFF.